This passage covers 5 T cell receptor beta chains from one sample sequenced in a study of T cell repertoires in cytomegalovirus infection (dated by TCRdb to between 2018 and 2021). Sequencing was carried out with an Illumina HiSeq 1500. Through fastp at Q25 and MiXCR, TCRdb rebuilt clones from the public reads, retaining in-frame beta chains. All rows with the same CDR3 protein become a single entry with the most common DNA and genes. This sample gives approximately 500,000 distinct CDR3 sequences in total; approximately 15% of them show up just once. More than 20% of the sample belongs to the ten largest clones. Sequenced input: CD8+ T cells from PBMCs. Receptors were obtained from a human donor in good health (CMV status not recorded). Some clones in this sample may be carry-over from other donors' samples.

The sample holds a few counts of this clonotype. This chain connects TRBV28 to TRBJ2-7; 11 bases agree with TRBD1. This CDR3 has 15 amino acids. Germline V gene lookup returns CDR1 MDHEN and CDR2 SYDVKM. V shed 5 bases and J 1 base; nucleotides not matched to a gene: 4. The CDR3 nucleotides read TGTGCCAGCAGTCGGGACAGGGGGGTTTCCTACGAGCAGTACTTC. Translating it yields CASSRDRGVSYEQYF. Full variable domain (rest looked up from reference TRBV28 and TRBJ2-7): DVKVTQSSRYLVKRTGEKVFLECVQDMDHENMFWYRQDPGLGLRLIYFSYDVKMKEKGDIPEGYSVSREKKERFSLILESASTNQTSMYLCASSRDRGVSYEQYFGPGTRLTVT.

This clonotype was recorded a few times. The CDR3 DNA is TGCAGTGCTAGGGCCAGCGGGGGGCTAGATGAGCAGTTCTTC. Protein: CSARASGGLDEQFF. V and J are TRBV20-1 and TRBJ2-1, with 9 bases identical to TRBD2. Germline V gene data show CDR1 as DFQATT and CDR2 as SNEGSKA (reference sequence). The CDR3 is 14 amino acids. J lost 8 bases, V lost 3 bases, and 8 bases had no gene match.

This sequence joins TRBV6-4 and TRBJ2-3, with unresolved D. V shed 6 bases and J shed 2 bases, with 12 bases lying between them. Looked up from germline, CDR1 is MRHNA and CDR2 is SNTAGT. The CDR3 contains 14 residues. The CDR3 coding sequence is TGTGCCAGCAGAATAGGGTCCGACACAGATACGCAGTATTTT. It encodes CASRIGSDTDTQYF.

This clonotype has just a few counts. The rearrangement joins TRBV28 to TRBJ2-5, with D possibly being TRBD1 (6 bases). Germline lookup yields CDR1 MDHEN and CDR2 SYDVKM. This CDR3 has 15 residues. V dropped 5 bases and J dropped 2 bases, with 15 bases sitting between them. The CDR3 here is CASSGTTGLQETQYF. The CDR3 DNA reads as TGTGCCAGCAGTGGGACGACAGGTTTACAAGAGACCCAGTACTTC.

A note on this clonotype: One end of the junction fails to match germline, which may point to a read error. The chain couples TRBV27 to TRBJ2-1; no reliable D call. The CDR3 has 11 amino acids. Germline CDR1 reads MNHEY; CDR2 reads SMNVEV (reference sequence). This CDR3 reads CASTLYNEQCF. As DNA, the CDR3 is TGTGCCAGCACACTTTACAATGAGCAGTGCTTC.